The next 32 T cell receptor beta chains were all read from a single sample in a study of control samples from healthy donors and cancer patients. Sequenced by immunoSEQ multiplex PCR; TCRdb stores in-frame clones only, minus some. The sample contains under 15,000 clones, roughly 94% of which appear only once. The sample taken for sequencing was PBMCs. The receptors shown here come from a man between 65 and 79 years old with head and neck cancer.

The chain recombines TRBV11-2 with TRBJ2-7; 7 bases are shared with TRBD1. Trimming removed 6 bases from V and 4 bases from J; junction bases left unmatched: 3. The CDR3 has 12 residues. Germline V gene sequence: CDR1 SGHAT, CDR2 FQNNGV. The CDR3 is CASSPTGYEQYF. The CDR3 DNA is TGTGCCAGCAGTCCGACAGGGTACGAGCAGTACTTC.

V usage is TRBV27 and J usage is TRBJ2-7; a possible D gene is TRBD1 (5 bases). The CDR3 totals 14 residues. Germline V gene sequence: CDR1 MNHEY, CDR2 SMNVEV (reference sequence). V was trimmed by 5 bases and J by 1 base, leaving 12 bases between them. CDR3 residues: CASSRWGNSYEQYF. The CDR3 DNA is TGTGCCAGCAGTCGTTGGGGCAATTCCTACGAGCAGTACTTC.

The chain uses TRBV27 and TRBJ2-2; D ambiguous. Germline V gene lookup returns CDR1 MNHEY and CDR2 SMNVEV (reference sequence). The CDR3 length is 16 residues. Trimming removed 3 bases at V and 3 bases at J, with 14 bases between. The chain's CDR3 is CASSFWPNLDTGELFF. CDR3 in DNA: TGTGCCAGCAGTTTTTGGCCCAACTTGGACACCGGGGAGCTGTTTTTT.

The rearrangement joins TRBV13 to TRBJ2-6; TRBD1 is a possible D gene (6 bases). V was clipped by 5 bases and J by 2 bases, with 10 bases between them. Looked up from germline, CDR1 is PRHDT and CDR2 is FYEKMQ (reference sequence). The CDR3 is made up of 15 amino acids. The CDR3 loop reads CASSPGQPGANVLTF. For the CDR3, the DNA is TGTGCCAGCAGCCCCGGACAGCCTGGGGCCAACGTCCTGACTTTC.

The CDR3 protein is CASSLSPEQGLVGYTF. CDR3 DNA sequence: TGTGCCAGCAGTTTGTCTCCAGAACAGGGCTTGGTTGGCTACACCTTC. The chain employs TRBV28 and TRBJ1-2, with a weak D call TRBD1 (6 bases). The germline V gene encodes CDR1 MDHEN and CDR2 SYDVKM. The CDR3 is 16 amino acids. Trimming cost V 3 bases and J 7 bases, with 21 bases left between them.

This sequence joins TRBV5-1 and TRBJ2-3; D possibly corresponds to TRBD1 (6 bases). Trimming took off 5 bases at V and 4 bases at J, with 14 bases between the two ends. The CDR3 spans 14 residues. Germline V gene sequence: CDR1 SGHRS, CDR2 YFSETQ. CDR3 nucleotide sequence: TGCGCCAGCAGACAACAGGGATACGCAGATACGCAGTATTTT. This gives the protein CASRQQGYADTQYF.

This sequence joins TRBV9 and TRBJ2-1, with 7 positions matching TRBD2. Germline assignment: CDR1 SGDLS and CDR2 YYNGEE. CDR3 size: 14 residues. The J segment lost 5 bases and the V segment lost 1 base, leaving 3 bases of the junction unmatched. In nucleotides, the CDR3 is TGTGCCAGCAGCGTATCCGGGACTAACAATGAGCAGTTCTTC. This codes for CASSVSGTNNEQFF.

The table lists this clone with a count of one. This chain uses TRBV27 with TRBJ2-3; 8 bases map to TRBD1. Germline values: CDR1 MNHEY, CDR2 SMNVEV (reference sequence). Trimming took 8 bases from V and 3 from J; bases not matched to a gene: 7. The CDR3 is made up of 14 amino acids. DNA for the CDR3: TGTGCCAGCCAGACAGGGGAAAGGACAGATACGCAGTATTTT. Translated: CASQTGERTDTQYF.

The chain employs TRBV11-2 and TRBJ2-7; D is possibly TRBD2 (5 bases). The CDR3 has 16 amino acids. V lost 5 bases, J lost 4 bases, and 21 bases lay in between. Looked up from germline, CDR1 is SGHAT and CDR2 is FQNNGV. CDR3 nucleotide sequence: TGTGCCAGCAGCCCTCTTGACCGGGGTACAACTTACGAGCAGTACTTC. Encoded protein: CASSPLDRGTTYEQYF.

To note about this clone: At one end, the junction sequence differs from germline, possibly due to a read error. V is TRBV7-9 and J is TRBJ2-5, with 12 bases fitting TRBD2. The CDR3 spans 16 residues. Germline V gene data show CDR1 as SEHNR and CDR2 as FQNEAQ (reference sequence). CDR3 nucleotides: TGTGCCAGCAGCCTAGCGGGAGGGCCGGTGGGGGAGACCCAGTACTTC. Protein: CASSLAGGPVGETQYF.

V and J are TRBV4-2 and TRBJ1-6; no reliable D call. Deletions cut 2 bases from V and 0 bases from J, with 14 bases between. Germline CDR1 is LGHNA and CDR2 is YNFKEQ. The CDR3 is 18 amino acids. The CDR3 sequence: CASSQQDTTSSYNSPLHF. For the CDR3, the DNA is TGTGCCAGCAGCCAACAAGACACTACGAGCTCCTATAATTCACCCCTCCACTTT.

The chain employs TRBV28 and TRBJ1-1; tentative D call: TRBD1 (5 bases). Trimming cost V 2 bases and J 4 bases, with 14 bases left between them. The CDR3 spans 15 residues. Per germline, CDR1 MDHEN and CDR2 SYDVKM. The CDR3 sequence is CASSLDTGGSTEAFF. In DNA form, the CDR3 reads TGTGCCAGCAGTTTAGACACGGGGGGGAGCACTGAAGCTTTCTTT. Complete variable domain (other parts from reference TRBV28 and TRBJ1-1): DVKVTQSSRYLVKRTGEKVFLECVQDMDHENMFWYRQDPGLGLRLIYFSYDVKMKEKGDIPEGYSVSREKKERFSLILESASTNQTSMYLCASSLDTGGSTEAFFGQGTRLTVV.

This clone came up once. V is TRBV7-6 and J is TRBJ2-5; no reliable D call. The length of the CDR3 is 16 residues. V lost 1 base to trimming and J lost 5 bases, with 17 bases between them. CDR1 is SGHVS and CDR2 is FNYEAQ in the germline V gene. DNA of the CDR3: TGTGCCAGCAGCTTAGGGGTATCAAGGGTGGAGGAGACCCAGTACTTC. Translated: CASSLGVSRVEETQYF.

The CDR3 nucleotides read TGTGCCAGCTCGGAGAACGCGGTCCAAGAGACCCAGTACTTC. It codes for CASSENAVQETQYF. The chain links TRBV18 to TRBJ2-5; D is ambiguous. There are 14 residues in the CDR3. The V end was cut by 6 bases, the J end by 1 base, with 12 bases between. Germline values: CDR1 KGHSH, CDR2 LQKENI.

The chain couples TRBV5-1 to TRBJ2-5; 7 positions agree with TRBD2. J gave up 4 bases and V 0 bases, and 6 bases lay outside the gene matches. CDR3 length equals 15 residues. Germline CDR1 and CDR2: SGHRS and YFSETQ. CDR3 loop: CASSLEGRGRETQYF. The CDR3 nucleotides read TGCGCCAGCAGCTTGGAGGGGCGGGGGAGAGAGACCCAGTACTTC. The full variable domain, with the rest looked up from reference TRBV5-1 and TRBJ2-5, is KAGVTQTPRYLIKTRGQQVTLSCSPISGHRSVSWYQQTPGQGLQFLFEYFSETQRNKGNFPGRFSGRQFSNSRSEMNVSTLELGDSALYLCASSLEGRGRETQYFGPGTRLLVL.

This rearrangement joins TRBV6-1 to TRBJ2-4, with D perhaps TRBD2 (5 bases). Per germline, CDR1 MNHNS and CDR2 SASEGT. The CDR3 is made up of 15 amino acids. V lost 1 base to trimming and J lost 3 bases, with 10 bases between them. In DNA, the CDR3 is TGTGCCAGCAGTGAAGGTAGCGCGGGCAAAAACATTCAGTACTTC. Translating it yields CASSEGSAGKNIQYF.

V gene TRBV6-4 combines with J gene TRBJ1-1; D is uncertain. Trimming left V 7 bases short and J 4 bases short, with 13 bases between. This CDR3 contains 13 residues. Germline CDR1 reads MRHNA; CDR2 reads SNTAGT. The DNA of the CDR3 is TGTGCCAGCACCCGGGAAGAAGGCACTGAAGCTTTCTTT. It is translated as CASTREEGTEAFF.

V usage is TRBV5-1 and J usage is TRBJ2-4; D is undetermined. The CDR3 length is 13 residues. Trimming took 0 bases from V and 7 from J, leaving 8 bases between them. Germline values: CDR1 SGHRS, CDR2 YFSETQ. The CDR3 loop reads CASSLGETNIQYF. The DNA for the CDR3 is TGCGCCAGCAGCTTGGGGGAAACGAACATTCAGTACTTC.

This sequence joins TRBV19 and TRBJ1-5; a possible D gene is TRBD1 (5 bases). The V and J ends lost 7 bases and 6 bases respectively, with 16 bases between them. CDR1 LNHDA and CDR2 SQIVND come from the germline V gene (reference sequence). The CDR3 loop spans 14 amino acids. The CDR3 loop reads CASNRRDSSQPQHF. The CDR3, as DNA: TGTGCCAGTAATCGCAGGGATTCGAGTCAGCCCCAGCATTTT.

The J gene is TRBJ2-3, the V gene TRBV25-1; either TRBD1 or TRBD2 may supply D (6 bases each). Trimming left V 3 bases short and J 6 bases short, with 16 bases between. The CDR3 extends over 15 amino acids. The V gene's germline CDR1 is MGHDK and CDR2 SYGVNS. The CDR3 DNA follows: TGTGCCAGCAGTGAGGGGGGCACCCTTTCGGATACGCAGTATTTT. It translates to CASSEGGTLSDTQYF.

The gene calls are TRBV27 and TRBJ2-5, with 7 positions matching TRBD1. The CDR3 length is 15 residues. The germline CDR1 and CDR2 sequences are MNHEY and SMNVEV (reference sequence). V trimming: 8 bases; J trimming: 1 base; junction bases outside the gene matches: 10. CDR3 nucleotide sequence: TGTGCCAGCTCCCGACAGGGAAGGGGCCAAGAGACCCAGTACTTC. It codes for CASSRQGRGQETQYF.

The CDR3 here is CASSPPGIPETQYF. For the CDR3, the DNA is TGTGCCAGCTCACCACCTGGGATTCCAGAGACCCAGTACTTC. This sequence joins TRBV18 and TRBJ2-5; D gene ambiguous. V dropped 0 bases and J dropped 4 bases, with 9 bases sitting between them. There are 14 residues in the CDR3. Germline V gene data show CDR1 as KGHSH and CDR2 as LQKENI.

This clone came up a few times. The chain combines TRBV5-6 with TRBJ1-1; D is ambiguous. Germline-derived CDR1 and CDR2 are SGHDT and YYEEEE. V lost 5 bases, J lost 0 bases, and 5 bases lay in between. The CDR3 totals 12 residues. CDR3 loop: CASRQLNTEAFF. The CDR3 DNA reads TGTGCCAGCAGGCAACTGAACACTGAAGCTTTCTTT.

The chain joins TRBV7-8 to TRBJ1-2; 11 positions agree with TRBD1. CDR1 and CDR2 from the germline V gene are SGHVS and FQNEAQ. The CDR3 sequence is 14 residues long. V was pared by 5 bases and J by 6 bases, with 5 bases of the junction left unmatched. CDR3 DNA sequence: TGTGCCAGCAGCGGAGGACAGGGGGCAAATGGCTACACCTTC. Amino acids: CASSGGQGANGYTF. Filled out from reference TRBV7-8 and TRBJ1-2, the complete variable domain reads GAGVSQSPRYKVAKRGQDVALRCDPISGHVSLFWYQQALGQGPEFLTYFQNEAQLDKSGLPSDRFFAERPEGSVSTLKIQRTQQEDSAVYLCASSGGQGANGYTFGSGTRLTVV.

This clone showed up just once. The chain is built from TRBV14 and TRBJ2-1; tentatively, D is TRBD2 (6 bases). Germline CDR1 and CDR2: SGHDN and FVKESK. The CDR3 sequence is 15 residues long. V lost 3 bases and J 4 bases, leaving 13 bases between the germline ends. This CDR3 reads CASSHPRAGYNEQFF. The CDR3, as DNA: TGTGCCAGCAGCCACCCCCGGGCGGGGTACAATGAGCAGTTCTTC.

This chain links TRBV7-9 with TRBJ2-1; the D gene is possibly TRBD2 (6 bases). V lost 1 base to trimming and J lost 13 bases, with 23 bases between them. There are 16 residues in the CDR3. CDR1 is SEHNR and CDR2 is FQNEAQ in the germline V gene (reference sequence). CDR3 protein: CASSLGASVRGTSQFF. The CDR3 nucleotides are TGTGCCAGCAGCTTAGGTGCTTCCGTCCGGGGGACCTCTCAGTTCTTC.

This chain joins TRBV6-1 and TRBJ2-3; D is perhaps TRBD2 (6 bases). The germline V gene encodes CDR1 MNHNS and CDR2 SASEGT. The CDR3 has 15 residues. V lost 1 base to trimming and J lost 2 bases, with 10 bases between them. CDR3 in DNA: TGTGCCAGCAGTGAAGGGGGGAGGCCCACAGATACGCAGTATTTT. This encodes CASSEGGRPTDTQYF.

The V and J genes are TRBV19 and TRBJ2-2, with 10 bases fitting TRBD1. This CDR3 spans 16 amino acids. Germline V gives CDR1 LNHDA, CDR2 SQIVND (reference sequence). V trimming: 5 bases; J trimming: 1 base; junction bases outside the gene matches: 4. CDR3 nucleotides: TGTGCCAGTAGTCCCGACAGGGGGCGGAACACCGGGGAGCTGTTTTTT. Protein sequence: CASSPDRGRNTGELFF.

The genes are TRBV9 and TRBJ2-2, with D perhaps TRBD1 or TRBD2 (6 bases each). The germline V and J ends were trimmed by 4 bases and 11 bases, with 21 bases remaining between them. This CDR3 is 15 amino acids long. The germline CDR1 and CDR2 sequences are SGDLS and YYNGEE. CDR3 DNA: TGTGCCAGCAGCCTCCGTGGAGGGGGTCAATATGAGCTGTTTTTT. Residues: CASSLRGGGQYELFF. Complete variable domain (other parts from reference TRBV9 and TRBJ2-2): DSGVTQTPKHLITATGQRVTLRCSPRSGDLSVYWYQQSLDQGLQFLIQYYNGEERAKGNILERFSAQQFPDLHSELNLSSLELGDSALYFCASSLRGGGQYELFFGEGSRLTVL.

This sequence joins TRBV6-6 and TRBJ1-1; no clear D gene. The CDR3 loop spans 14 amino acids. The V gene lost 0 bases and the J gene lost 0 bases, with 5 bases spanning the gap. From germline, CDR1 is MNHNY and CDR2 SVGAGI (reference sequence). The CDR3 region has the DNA TGTGCCAGCAGTTACTCGAGGGTGAACACTGAAGCTTTCTTT. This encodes CASSYSRVNTEAFF.

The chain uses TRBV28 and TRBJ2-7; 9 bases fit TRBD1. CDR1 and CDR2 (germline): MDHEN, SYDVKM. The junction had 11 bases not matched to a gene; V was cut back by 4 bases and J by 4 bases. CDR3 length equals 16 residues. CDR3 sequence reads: CASSSIGDRVRYEQYF. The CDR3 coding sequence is TGTGCCAGCAGTTCGATAGGGGACAGGGTGAGATACGAGCAGTACTTC.

The CDR3 loop is CASSVAGDSYNEQFF. The CDR3 DNA reads TGTGCCAGCAGCGTAGCGGGAGATTCCTACAATGAGCAGTTCTTC. This sequence joins TRBV9 and TRBJ2-1; maybe TRBD2 (6 bases). Per germline, CDR1 SGDLS and CDR2 YYNGEE. The CDR3 length is 15 residues. V lost 0 bases and J 1 base, leaving 8 bases between the germline ends.